This TCR beta chain was retrieved from a study of molecular identifiers for immune sequencing clone quantification. In preparing bulk TCR libraries, previously described methods and listed TCR primers were used. TCRdb analysed the PCR reads with MiXCR anew, one entry per CDR3 protein. Among just under 650,000 distinct CDR3 sequences listed, nearly 20% were seen once. Germline V gene sequence: CDR1 GTSNPN, CDR2 SVGIG (reference sequence). The CDR3 contains 16 residues. V was cut by 2 bases and J by 3 bases, with 19 bases left in between. This clonotype was seen many times. Its antigen is unidentified. Using a CD8+CD4-CCR7+CD45RA+ phenotype, naive CD8 T cells were sorted. General study findings and limits: Jurkat TCR RNA from one cell was spiked into fewer than 1.2 million naive cells, and it was reportedly detectable there.

The gene calls are TRBV30 and TRBJ1-1; D unclear. Specimen: naive CD8+ T cells from blood, with Jurkat cell RNA spiked in. Subset denoted: FACS-sorted CD8+CD4-CCR7+CD45RA+ naive T cells. The receptor comes from a human donor in good health. Some libraries in this study had Jurkat cell RNA spiked in. The CDR3, as DNA: TGTGCCTGGAGTCCTCCACTAGGGAGGGTAGACACTGAAGCTTTCTTT. It codes for CAWSPPLGRVDTEAFF.